The 24 T cell receptor beta chains in this list originate from one sample, sequenced in a study of beta chain features in type 1 diabetes. Expressed TCRB transcripts were sequenced because the entire RNA isolate underwent reverse transcription. Clones were read by immunoSEQ multiplex PCR, and TCRdb kept only the in-frame ones, dropping some. The sample carries around 500,000 clones, roughly 11% recorded once. The source material was naive CD4+ T cells from blood. The receptor source for this set is a woman between 18 and 29 years old in good health.

Ten or more counts support this clone. The CDR3 sequence: CASSQTDSYGYTF. As DNA, the CDR3 is TGCGCCAGCAGCCAAACAGACTCCTATGGCTACACCTTC. The chain links TRBV4-3 to TRBJ1-2, with D uncertain. Trimming removed 2 bases from V and 4 bases from J, with 8 bases in between. CDR3 size: 13 residues. Per the germline V gene, CDR1 is LGHNA and CDR2 is YSLEER.

The J gene is TRBJ2-1, the V gene TRBV29-1, with D perhaps assigned TRBD1 or TRBD2 (5 bases each). Germline CDR1 and CDR2: SQVTM and ANQGSEA. V was cut by 6 bases and J by 1 base, with 16 bases left in between. The CDR3 has 15 residues. This CDR3 reads CSVSSRQRSYNEQFF. Here the CDR3 DNA reads TGCAGCGTCTCCTCGAGACAGCGGTCCTACAATGAGCAGTTCTTC.

The chain recombines TRBV5-6 with TRBJ2-5; D might be TRBD1 (6 bases). This CDR3 contains 14 residues. Germline CDR1 is SGHDT and CDR2 is YYEEEE. The V end was cut by 4 bases, the J end by 4 bases, with 14 bases between. CDR3 DNA: TGTGCCAGCAGCCTACCTACAGGGACAGAGACCCAGTACTTC. Residues: CASSLPTGTETQYF. The variable domain in full, with the rest retrieved from reference TRBV5-6 and TRBJ2-5, is DAGVTQSPTHLIKTRGQQVTLRCSPKSGHDTVSWYQQALGQGPQFIFQYYEEEERQRGNFPDRFSGHQFPNYSSELNVNALLLGDSALYLCASSLPTGTETQYFGPGTRLLVL.

A note on this clone: In the same sample, other DNA sequences code for this CDR3. This rearrangement joins TRBV7-2 to TRBJ2-7; the match to TRBD1 covers 11 bases. The V gene's germline CDR1 is SGHTA and CDR2 FQGNSA. V was pared by 4 bases and J by 4 bases, with 6 bases of the junction left unmatched. CDR3 length equals 15 residues. The CDR3 is CASSSPDRGPYEQYF. The CDR3 DNA sequence: TGTGCCAGCAGCTCCCCGGACAGGGGGCCGTACGAGCAGTACTTC.

The chain combines TRBV28 with TRBJ2-5; D is uncertain. The CDR3 is 12 residues long. Germline loops: CDR1 MDHEN, CDR2 SYDVKM. V gave up 3 bases and J gave up 2 bases, with 4 bases separating them. DNA for the CDR3: TGTGCCAGCAGTTTTTGGCAAGAGACCCAGTACTTC. Translating it yields CASSFWQETQYF.

The J gene is TRBJ2-5, the V gene TRBV29-1; 10 bases map to TRBD2. CDR1 is SQVTM, CDR2 ANQGSEA, per germline. This CDR3 spans 14 amino acids. V dropped 5 bases and J dropped 4; count of bases not matched to a gene: 7. The CDR3 reads CSVSPRLAGETQYF. Written as DNA, the CDR3 is TGCAGCGTTTCCCCTCGACTAGCGGGAGAGACCCAGTACTTC.

This clone has more than one count but fewer than ten. This chain links TRBV11-3 with TRBJ2-5; either TRBD1 or TRBD2 may fit D (6 bases each). Between the trimmed V and J ends, which lost 2 bases and 1 base, there was a span of 11 bases. Germline CDR1 reads SGHNT; CDR2 reads YENEEA. This CDR3 is built from 15 residues. CDR3: CASSLSGAGQETQYF. The CDR3 DNA reads TGTGCCAGCAGCTTATCGGGGGCTGGCCAAGAGACCCAGTACTTC. Based on the CDR3 plus reference TRBV11-3 and TRBJ2-5, the full variable domain is EAGVVQSPRYKIIEKKQPVAFWCNPISGHNTLYWYLQNLGQGPELLIRYENEEAVDDSQLPKDRFSAERLKGVDSTLKIQPAELGDSAVYLCASSLSGAGQETQYFGPGTRLLVL.

J is TRBJ2-1 and V is TRBV11-3; D uncertain. The CDR3 is made up of 13 amino acids. Deletions cut 3 bases from V and 1 base from J, with 4 bases between. Germline loops: CDR1 SGHNT, CDR2 YENEEA. CDR3 amino acids: CASSFPSYNEQFF. In DNA, the CDR3 is TGTGCCAGCAGCTTCCCATCCTACAATGAGCAGTTCTTC.

This rearrangement joins TRBV27 to TRBJ1-3; 7 bases agree with TRBD1. Germline V gene sequence: CDR1 MNHEY, CDR2 SMNVEV (reference sequence). The CDR3 has 16 amino acids. Trimming took 7 bases from V and 3 from J; bases not matched to a gene: 12. CDR3 region: CASTLRDRNHGNTIYF. The CDR3 bases are TGTGCCAGCACTCTCCGGGACAGAAACCATGGAAACACCATATATTTT.

This clone has only a few counts. V usage is TRBV15 and J usage is TRBJ2-7; 13 bases are shared with TRBD2. Germline V gives CDR1 LNHNV, CDR2 YYDKDF (reference sequence). CDR3 length equals 18 residues. J was trimmed by 12 bases and V by 3 bases; bases with no gene match: 20. CDR3 in amino acids: CATSRGTGLAGFSPGLYF. CDR3 in DNA: TGTGCCACCAGCAGGGGGACGGGACTAGCGGGATTCAGTCCAGGGTTGTACTTC.

The chain links TRBV15 to TRBJ2-3; D gene unclear. The CDR3 totals 16 residues. The germline V and J ends were trimmed by 3 bases and 5 bases, with 18 bases remaining between them. CDR1 LNHNV and CDR2 YYDKDF come from the germline V gene (reference sequence). The CDR3 reads CATSRDLVGFGDTQYF. CDR3 bases: TGTGCCACCAGCAGGGACCTCGTGGGGTTCGGAGATACGCAGTATTTT.

This clone was seen a few times. The chain recombines TRBV4-3 with TRBJ2-1; 16 nucleotides agree with TRBD2. This CDR3 spans 20 amino acids. In germline, CDR1 is LGHNA, CDR2 YSLEER. V shed 4 bases, J shed 1 base, and the junction held 10 bases outside the gene matches. This CDR3 reads CASSPRKGLAGGGSYNEQFF. The CDR3, as DNA: TGCGCCAGCAGCCCTCGGAAGGGACTAGCGGGAGGGGGGTCCTACAATGAGCAGTTCTTC.

In this sample, this clone turned up a few times. The chain is built from TRBV7-9 and TRBJ2-2; D is possibly TRBD1 (6 bases). Germline CDR1 is SEHNR and CDR2 is FQNEAQ (reference sequence). The V and J ends lost 1 base and 3 bases respectively, with 6 bases between them. The CDR3 has 14 residues. This CDR3 is CASSLEGDTGELFF. The DNA for the CDR3 is TGTGCCAGCAGCTTAGAGGGGGACACCGGGGAGCTGTTTTTT.

This clone has a handful of counts. This chain connects TRBV25-1 to TRBJ2-2; the D gene is possibly TRBD1 (6 bases). Trimming pared 8 bases from V and 7 bases from J, leaving 14 bases between. CDR1 is MGHDK, CDR2 SYGVNS, per germline. This CDR3 is 13 amino acids long. CDR3 in DNA: TGTGCCAGCCAGGGACATTACTTCGGGGAGCTGTTTTTT. It encodes CASQGHYFGELFF. The entire variable domain, with the rest obtained from reference TRBV25-1 and TRBJ2-2, is as follows: EADIYQTPRYLVIGTGKKITLECSQTMGHDKMYWYQQDPGMELHLIHYSYGVNSTEKGDLSSESTVSRIRTEHFPLTLESARPSHTSQYLCASQGHYFGELFFGEGSRLTVL.

The chain is built from TRBV7-9 and TRBJ2-7; D not resolved. The CDR3 sequence is 12 residues long. Germline CDR1 SEHNR, CDR2 FQNEAQ (reference sequence). The V end was cut by 5 bases, the J end by 3 bases, with 8 bases between. CDR3 DNA: TGTGCCAGCAGCCCCCCCGGCTACGAGCAGTACGTC. Its protein is CASSPPGYEQYV.

Concerning this clone: Different DNA sequences within this sample yield the same CDR3. The V gene is TRBV11-2, the J gene TRBJ2-1; D remains unclear. Germline assignment: CDR1 SGHAT and CDR2 FQNNGV. V was cut by 2 bases and J by 0 bases, with 8 bases left in between. This CDR3 is built from 15 residues. Written as DNA, the CDR3 is TGTGCCAGCAGCTTAACCGTGAGCTCCTACAATGAGCAGTTCTTC. Its protein is CASSLTVSSYNEQFF.

The rearrangement joins TRBV21-1 to TRBJ2-3. TRBV21-1 is designated a pseudogene. CDR3 length: 13 residues. The CDR3 spells CASSKLDADTQYF. CDR3 in DNA: TGTGCCAGCAGCAAATTGGACGCAGATACGCAGTATTTT.

Only a few counts were recorded for this clone. V is TRBV18 and J is TRBJ1-5, with unresolved D. The length of the CDR3 is 14 residues. The germline V and J ends were trimmed by 4 bases and 4 bases, with 11 bases remaining between them. CDR1 and CDR2 (germline): KGHSH, LQKENI. CDR3 region: CASSQQEFNQPQHF. The CDR3, as DNA: TGTGCCAGCTCACAGCAGGAGTTTAATCAGCCCCAGCATTTT. The full variable domain, its missing parts supplied by reference TRBV18 and TRBJ1-5, is NAGVMQNPRHLVRRRGQEARLRCSPMKGHSHVYWYRQLPEEGLKFMVYLQKENIIDESGMPKERFSAEFPKEGPSILRIQQVVRGDSAAYFCASSQQEFNQPQHFGDGTRLSIL.

J is TRBJ1-6 and V is TRBV9; D not resolved. Looked up from germline, CDR1 is SGDLS and CDR2 is YYNGEE. The CDR3 length is 14 residues. V was pared by 1 base and J by 7 bases, with 9 bases between. The CDR3 reads CASSVRQENSPLHF. CDR3 bases: TGTGCCAGCAGCGTAAGGCAGGAGAATTCACCCCTCCACTTT.

This clone showed up just a few times. This sequence joins TRBV6-5 and TRBJ1-2; tentatively, D is TRBD1 (5 bases). The V gene's germline CDR1 is MNHEY and CDR2 SVGAGI. The CDR3 sequence is 14 residues long. V lost 5 bases and J lost 3, with 13 bases in between. The CDR3 spells CASSHRGTDYGYTF. Here the CDR3 DNA reads TGTGCCAGCAGTCACCGCGGGACCGACTATGGCTACACCTTC.

The sample holds a few counts of this clone. The J gene is TRBJ1-1, the V gene TRBV7-2; D gene unclear. The CDR3 has 14 amino acids. Germline CDR1 reads SGHTA; CDR2 reads FQGNSA. Trimming pared 6 bases from V and 0 bases from J, leaving 11 bases between. CDR3 coding DNA: TGTGCCAGCAGTACGGCCGGAATGAACACTGAAGCTTTCTTT. It codes for CASSTAGMNTEAFF.

This clone was found a few times. The chain combines TRBV7-2 with TRBJ2-1, with 10 bases fitting TRBD1. V shed 5 bases and J 9 bases; nucleotides not matched to a gene: 7. The germline V gene has CDR1 SGHTA and CDR2 FQGNSA. This CDR3 has 14 amino acids. The CDR3 DNA reads TGTGCCAGCAGCCTGGGGACAGGGGAACGTGAGCAGTTCTTC. It specifies CASSLGTGEREQFF.

The chain employs TRBV7-2 and TRBJ2-7; D perhaps matches TRBD1 (5 bases). The ends were cut back, 5 bases at V and 6 bases at J, with 17 bases in the middle. The CDR3 has 14 amino acids. Germline V gene lookup returns CDR1 SGHTA and CDR2 FQGNSA. The CDR3 DNA reads TGTGCCAGCAGCCCCTCGTGGGGCTTCGGCGAGCAGTACTTC. This gives the protein CASSPSWGFGEQYF.

V gene TRBV30 combines with J gene TRBJ2-3; a possible D gene is TRBD1 (6 bases). CDR3 length: 13 residues. Trimming stripped 0 bases from V and 6 bases from J, with 10 bases between. Per the germline V gene, CDR1 is GTSNPN and CDR2 is SVGIG (reference sequence). The DNA for the CDR3 is TGTGCCTGGAGTGTAAGCGACAGGGATACGCAGTATTTT. This sequence encodes CAWSVSDRDTQYF.